This note documents a single T cell receptor beta chain sequence. Its antigen is unidentified. Trimming took 5 bases from V and 5 from J, leaving 14 bases between them. Germline V gene data show CDR1 as SGHTA and CDR2 as FQGTGA. This CDR3 has 14 amino acids. Each of the sorted populations had a purity greater than 95%. The data originate from a study of beta chain features in type 1 diabetes. Across the study: Healthy donors and patients showed comparable age, gender and cell yields. The study's findings and limits: Insertion counts at VDJ junctions were lower in type 1 diabetes patients, who also showed more deletions there. In these data, an HLA type influence on TCRB rearrangement remained unresolved.

Every isolated RNA sample was fully reverse transcribed, so sequencing captured expressed TCRB transcripts. Some clones are missing from TCRdb's copy, which holds only in-frame ones; the method was immunoSEQ multiplex PCR. The data show under 950,000 clones, roughly a sixth seen once. The receptor was derived from a woman under 30 in good health. Material: naive CD4+ T cells from blood. The rearrangement joins TRBV7-3 to TRBJ2-3; a possible D gene is TRBD1 (6 bases). The CDR3 here is CASSKGLGGDTQYF. In DNA, the CDR3 is TGTGCCAGCAGCAAGGGGCTAGGGGGAGATACGCAGTATTTT.